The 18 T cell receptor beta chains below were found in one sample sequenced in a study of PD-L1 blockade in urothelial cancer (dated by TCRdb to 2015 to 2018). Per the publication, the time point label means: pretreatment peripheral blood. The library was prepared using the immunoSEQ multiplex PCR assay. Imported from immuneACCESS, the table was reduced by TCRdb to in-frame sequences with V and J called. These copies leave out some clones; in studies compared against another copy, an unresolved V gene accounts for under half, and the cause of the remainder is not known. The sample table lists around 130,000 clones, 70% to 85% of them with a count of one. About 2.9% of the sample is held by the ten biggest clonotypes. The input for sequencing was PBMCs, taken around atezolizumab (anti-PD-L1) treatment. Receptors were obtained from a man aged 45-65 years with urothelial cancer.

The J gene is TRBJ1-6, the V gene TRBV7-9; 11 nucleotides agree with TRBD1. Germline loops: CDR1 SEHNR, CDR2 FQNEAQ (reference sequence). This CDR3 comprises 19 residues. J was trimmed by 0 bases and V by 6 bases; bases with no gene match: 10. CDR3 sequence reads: CASSRGGQGGVSYNSPLHF. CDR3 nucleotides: TGTGCCAGCAGTCGAGGGGGACAGGGGGGAGTCTCCTATAATTCACCCCTCCACTTT.

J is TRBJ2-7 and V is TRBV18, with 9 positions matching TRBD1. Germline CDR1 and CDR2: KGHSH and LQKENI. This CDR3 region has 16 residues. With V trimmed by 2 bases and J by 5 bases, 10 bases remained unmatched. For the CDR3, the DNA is TGTGCCAGCTCACCAACCGGGACAGGGTCTAACCACGAGCAGTACTTC. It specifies CASSPTGTGSNHEQYF.

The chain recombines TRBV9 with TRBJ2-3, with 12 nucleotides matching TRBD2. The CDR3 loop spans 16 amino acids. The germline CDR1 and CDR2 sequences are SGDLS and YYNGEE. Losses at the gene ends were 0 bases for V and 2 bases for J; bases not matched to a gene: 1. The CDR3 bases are TGTGCCAGCAGCGTAGGGACTAGCGGGGCCACAGATACGCAGTATTTT. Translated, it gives CASSVGTSGATDTQYF.

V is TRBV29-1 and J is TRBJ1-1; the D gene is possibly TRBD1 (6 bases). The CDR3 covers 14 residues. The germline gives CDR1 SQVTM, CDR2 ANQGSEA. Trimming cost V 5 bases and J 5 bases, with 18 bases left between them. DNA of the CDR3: TGCAGCGTTCCGCGAACAGGGTTGTGGACTGAAGCTTTCTTT. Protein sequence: CSVPRTGLWTEAFF.

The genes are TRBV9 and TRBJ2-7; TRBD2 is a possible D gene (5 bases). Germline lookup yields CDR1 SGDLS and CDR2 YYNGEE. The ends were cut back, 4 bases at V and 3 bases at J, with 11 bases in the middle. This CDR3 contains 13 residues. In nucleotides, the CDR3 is TGTGCCAGCAGCTTAGGACTTGACTACGAGCAGTACTTC. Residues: CASSLGLDYEQYF.

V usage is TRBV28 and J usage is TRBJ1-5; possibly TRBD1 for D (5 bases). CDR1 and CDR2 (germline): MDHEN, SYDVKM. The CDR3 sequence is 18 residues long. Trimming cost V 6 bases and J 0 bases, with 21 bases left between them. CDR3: CASRGGSPGTYSNQPQHF. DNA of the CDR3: TGTGCCAGCAGGGGAGGGTCTCCAGGGACCTATAGCAATCAGCCCCAGCATTTT.

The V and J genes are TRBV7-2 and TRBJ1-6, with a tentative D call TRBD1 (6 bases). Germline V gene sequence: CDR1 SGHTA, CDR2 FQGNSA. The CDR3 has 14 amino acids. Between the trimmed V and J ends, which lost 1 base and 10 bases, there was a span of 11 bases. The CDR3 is CASSLDRVGSPLHF. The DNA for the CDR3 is TGTGCCAGCAGCTTAGACAGGGTTGGGTCACCCCTCCACTTT.

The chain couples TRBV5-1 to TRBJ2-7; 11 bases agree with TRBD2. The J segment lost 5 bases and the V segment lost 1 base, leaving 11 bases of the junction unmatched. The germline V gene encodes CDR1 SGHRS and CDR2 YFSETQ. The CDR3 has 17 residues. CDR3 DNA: TGCGCCAGCAGCTTGAATGGAGGATTAGCGGGAGGGAACGAGCAGTACTTC. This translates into CASSLNGGLAGGNEQYF. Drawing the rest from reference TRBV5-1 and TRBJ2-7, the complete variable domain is KAGVTQTPRYLIKTRGQQVTLSCSPISGHRSVSWYQQTPGQGLQFLFEYFSETQRNKGNFPGRFSGRQFSNSRSEMNVSTLELGDSALYLCASSLNGGLAGGNEQYFGPGTRLTVT.

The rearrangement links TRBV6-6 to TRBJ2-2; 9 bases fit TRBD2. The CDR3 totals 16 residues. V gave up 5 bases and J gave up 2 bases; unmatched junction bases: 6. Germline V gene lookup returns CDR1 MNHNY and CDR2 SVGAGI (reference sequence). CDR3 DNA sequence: TGTGCCAGCAGTAAGGGACTAGCCTACAACACCGGGGAGCTGTTTTTT. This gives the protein CASSKGLAYNTGELFF.

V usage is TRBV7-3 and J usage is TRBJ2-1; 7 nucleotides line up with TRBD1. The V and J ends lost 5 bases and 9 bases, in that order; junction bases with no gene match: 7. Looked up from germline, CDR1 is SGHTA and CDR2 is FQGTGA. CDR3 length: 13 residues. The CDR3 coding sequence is TGTGCCAGCAGCCCCCTGACAGGGTTTGAGCAGTTCTTC. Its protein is CASSPLTGFEQFF.

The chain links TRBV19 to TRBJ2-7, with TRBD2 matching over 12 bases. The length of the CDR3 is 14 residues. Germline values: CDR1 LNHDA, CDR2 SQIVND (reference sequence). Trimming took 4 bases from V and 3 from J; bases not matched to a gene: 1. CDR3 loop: CASSKTSGSYEQYF. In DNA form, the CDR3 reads TGTGCCAGTAGTAAGACTAGCGGGAGCTACGAGCAGTACTTC.

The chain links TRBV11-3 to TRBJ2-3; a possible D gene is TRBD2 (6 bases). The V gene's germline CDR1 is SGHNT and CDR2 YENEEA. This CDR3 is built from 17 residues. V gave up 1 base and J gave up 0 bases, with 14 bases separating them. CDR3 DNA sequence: TGTGCCAGCAGCTTAGGCACCTCTAGCGCCAGCACAGATACGCAGTATTTT. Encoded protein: CASSLGTSSASTDTQYF.

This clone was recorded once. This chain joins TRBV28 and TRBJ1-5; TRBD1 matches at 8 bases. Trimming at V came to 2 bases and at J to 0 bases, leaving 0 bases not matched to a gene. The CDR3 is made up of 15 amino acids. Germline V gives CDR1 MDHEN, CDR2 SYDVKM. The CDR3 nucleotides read TGTGCCAGCAGTTTAGGGACAGGTAGCAATCAGCCCCAGCATTTT. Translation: CASSLGTGSNQPQHF.

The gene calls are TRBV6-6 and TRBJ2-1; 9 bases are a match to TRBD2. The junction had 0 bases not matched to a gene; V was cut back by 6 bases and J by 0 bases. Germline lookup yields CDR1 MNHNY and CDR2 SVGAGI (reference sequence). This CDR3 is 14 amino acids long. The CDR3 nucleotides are TGTGCCAGCAGGCGGGGGGGCTCCTACAATGAGCAGTTCTTC. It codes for CASRRGGSYNEQFF.

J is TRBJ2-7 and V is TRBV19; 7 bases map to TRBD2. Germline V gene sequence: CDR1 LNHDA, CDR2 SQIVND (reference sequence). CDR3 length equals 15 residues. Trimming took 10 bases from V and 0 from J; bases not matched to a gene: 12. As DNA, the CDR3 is TGTGCCACCCGGGAAGGTAAGCGGGACTCCTACGAGCAGTACTTC. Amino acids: CATREGKRDSYEQYF.

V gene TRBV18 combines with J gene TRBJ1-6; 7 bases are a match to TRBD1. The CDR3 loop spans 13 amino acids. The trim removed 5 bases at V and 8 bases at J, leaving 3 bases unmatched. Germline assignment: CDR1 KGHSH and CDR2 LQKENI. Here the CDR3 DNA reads TGTGCCAGCTCAACAACAGGGGATTCACCCCTCCACTTT. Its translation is CASSTTGDSPLHF.

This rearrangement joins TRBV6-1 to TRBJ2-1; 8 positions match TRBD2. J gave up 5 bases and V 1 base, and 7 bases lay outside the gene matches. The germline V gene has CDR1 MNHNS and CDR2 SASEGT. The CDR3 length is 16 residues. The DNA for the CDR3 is TGTGCCAGCAGTGAAGTGGGGAGCGGGAGCAACAATGAGCAGTTCTTC. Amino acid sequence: CASSEVGSGSNNEQFF.

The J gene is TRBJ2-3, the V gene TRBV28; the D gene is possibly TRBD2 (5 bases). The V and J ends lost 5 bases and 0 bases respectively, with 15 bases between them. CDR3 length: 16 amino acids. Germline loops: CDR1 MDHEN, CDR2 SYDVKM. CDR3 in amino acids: CASSPGLNPSTDTQYF. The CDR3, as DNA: TGTGCCAGCAGTCCCGGACTCAATCCTAGCACAGATACGCAGTATTTT.